This TCR beta chain emerged from a study of blood T cell repertoires in COVID-19. The V gene lost 5 bases and the J gene lost 8 bases, with 15 bases spanning the gap. This CDR3 has 13 residues. Per germline, CDR1 SGHTA and CDR2 FQGNSA. Authors' methods: Counts of nucleated cells, estimated from reference gene primer amplification, were obtained. Sequencing was performed with immunoSEQ multiplex PCR; in TCRdb, only in-frame clones are kept and a portion is missing. That table is the source of V, J and clone size, and D and trimming were worked out from the DNA. This table holds 120,000 or so clones, 85% found once.

The chain is built from TRBV7-2 and TRBJ1-1, with unresolved D. Material: peripheral blood. This sequence was found in a woman older than 75 with acute or convalescent COVID-19. The CDR3 nucleotides read TGTGCCAGCAGCCCGGGGAAGGCGCGAGAAGCTTTCTTT. Protein product: CASSPGKAREAFF.